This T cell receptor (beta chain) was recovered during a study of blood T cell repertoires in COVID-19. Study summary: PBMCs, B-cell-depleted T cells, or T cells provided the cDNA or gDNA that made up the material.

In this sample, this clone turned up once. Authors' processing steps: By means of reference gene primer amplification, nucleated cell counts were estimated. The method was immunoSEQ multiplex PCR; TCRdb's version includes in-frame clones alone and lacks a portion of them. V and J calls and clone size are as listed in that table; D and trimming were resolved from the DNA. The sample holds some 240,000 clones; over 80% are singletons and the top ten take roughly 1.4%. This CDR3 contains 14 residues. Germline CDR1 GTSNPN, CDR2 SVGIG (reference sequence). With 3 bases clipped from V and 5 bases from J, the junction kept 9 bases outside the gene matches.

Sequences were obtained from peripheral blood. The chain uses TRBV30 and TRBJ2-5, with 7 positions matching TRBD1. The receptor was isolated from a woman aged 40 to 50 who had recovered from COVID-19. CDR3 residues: CAWSVDRVGETQYF. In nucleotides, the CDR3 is TGTGCCTGGAGCGTCGACAGGGTTGGGGAGACCCAGTACTTC. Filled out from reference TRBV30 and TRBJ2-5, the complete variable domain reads SQTIHQWPATLVQPVGSPLSLECTVEGTSNPNLYWYRQAAGRGLQLLFYSVGIGQISSEVPQNLSASRPQDRQFILSSKKLLLSDSGFYLCAWSVDRVGETQYFGPGTRLLVL.